This is a list of T cell receptor beta chains from one sample in a study of T-cell reconstitution after alpha-beta-depleted transplantation in children. TCRdb called the PCR reads again in MiXCR, with one record for every CDR3 protein. The repertoire holds about 510,000 distinct CDR3 sequences, with approximately 10% as singletons. The source material was PBMCs, mostly from graft donor cells, sampled 180 days after TCRalphabeta/CD19-depleted stem cell transplant. Receptors originate from a female patient younger than 10 who had a stem cell transplant for aplastic anemia, so the T cells may come from the graft donor. Each CDR3 is given with its conserved first and last residue. The order of the fields is J gene, V gene, D gene, clone size, CDR3 protein, CDR3 DNA. The D gene is left open where the match is weak. Where a row states a size, it is once, few, many or the class of an expanded clone; other rows omit it.

j_gene: TRBJ1-1; v_gene: TRBV6-5; d_gene: NA; abundance: few; CDR3aa: CASSWGRQKGGNTEAFF; CDR3nt: TGTGCCAGCAGTTGGGGCAGACAGAAAGGCGGGAACACTGAAGCTTTCTTT
j_gene: TRBJ2-7; v_gene: TRBV5-1; d_gene: TRBD2; abundance: few; CDR3aa: CASSLKLAGIYEQYF; CDR3nt: TGCGCCAGCAGCTTGAAACTAGCGGGAATCTACGAGCAGTACTTC
j_gene: TRBJ1-2; v_gene: TRBV19; d_gene: NA; abundance: NA; CDR3aa: CASRTTGTSMGYTF; CDR3nt: TGTGCCAGTAGGACGACCGGGACTTCTATGGGCTACACCTTC
j_gene: TRBJ2-5; v_gene: TRBV4-3; d_gene: NA; abundance: few; CDR3aa: CASSQDLTGWDPGGTQYF; CDR3nt: TGCGCCAGCAGCCAAGATCTAACAGGATGGGACCCAGGCGGGACCCAGTACTTC
j_gene: TRBJ2-2; v_gene: TRBV7-3; d_gene: NA; abundance: few; CDR3aa: CASSPWGDPTGELFF; CDR3nt: TGTGCCAGCAGCCCATGGGGGGACCCAACCGGGGAGCTGTTTTTT
j_gene: TRBJ1-2; v_gene: TRBV7-9; d_gene: TRBD1; abundance: many; CDR3aa: CASSQGQADYGYTF; CDR3nt: TGTGCCAGCAGCCAAGGACAGGCGGACTATGGCTACACCTTC
j_gene: TRBJ1-5; v_gene: TRBV7-8; d_gene: NA; abundance: NA; CDR3aa: CASGYSGLGNQPQHF; CDR3nt: TGTGCCAGCGGATATTCCGGACTTGGAAATCAGCCCCAGCATTTT
j_gene: TRBJ2-2; v_gene: TRBV5-1; d_gene: NA; abundance: many; CDR3aa: CASSFLGPVTGELFF; CDR3nt: TGCGCCAGCAGCTTTCTAGGGCCGGTCACCGGGGAGCTGTTTTTT
j_gene: TRBJ1-1; v_gene: TRBV20-1; d_gene: NA; abundance: few; CDR3aa: CSARDPKRNTEAFF; CDR3nt: TGCAGTGCTAGAGACCCGAAACGAAACACTGAAGCTTTCTTT
j_gene: TRBJ2-3; v_gene: TRBV24-1; d_gene: TRBD2; abundance: many; CDR3aa: CATRDGTSGTDTQYF; CDR3nt: TGTGCCACCAGAGACGGGACTAGCGGCACAGATACGCAGTATTTT
j_gene: TRBJ2-5; v_gene: TRBV3-1; d_gene: TRBD2; abundance: NA; CDR3aa: CASSRREVETQYF; CDR3nt: TGTGCCAGCAGTCGGCGGGAGGTAGAGACCCAGTACTTC
j_gene: TRBJ2-5; v_gene: TRBV7-2; d_gene: NA; abundance: many; CDR3aa: CASSTYRRETQYF; CDR3nt: TGTGCCAGCAGCACCTACCGTAGGGAGACCCAGTACTTC
j_gene: TRBJ1-5; v_gene: TRBV6-5; d_gene: TRBD1; abundance: few; CDR3aa: CASSYRTGTQPQHF; CDR3nt: TGTGCCAGCAGTTATAGGACAGGGACTCAGCCCCAGCATTTT
j_gene: TRBJ1-1; v_gene: TRBV6-2/TRBV6-3; d_gene: TRBD1; abundance: few; CDR3aa: CASSLVRGITEAFF; CDR3nt: TGTGCCAGCAGCCTCGTCAGGGGGATCACTGAAGCTTTCTTT
j_gene: TRBJ2-1; v_gene: TRBV27; d_gene: TRBD2; abundance: NA; CDR3aa: CASSMDRTSGRRNEQFF; CDR3nt: TGTGCCAGCAGTATGGATCGGACTAGCGGGAGGAGGAATGAGCAGTTCTTC
j_gene: TRBJ1-2; v_gene: TRBV12-3/TRBV12-4; d_gene: NA; abundance: NA; CDR3aa: CASSFNRVPVYGYTF; CDR3nt: TGTGCCAGCAGTTTCAACAGGGTTCCCGTCTATGGCTACACCTTC
j_gene: TRBJ2-3; v_gene: TRBV4-3; d_gene: TRBD2; abundance: few; CDR3aa: CASSQPSGRRGDTQYF; CDR3nt: TGCGCCAGCAGCCAACCTAGCGGGAGGAGGGGGGATACGCAGTATTTT
j_gene: TRBJ2-7; v_gene: TRBV4-2; d_gene: TRBD2; abundance: many; CDR3aa: CASSQDGLAGPYEQYF; CDR3nt: TGTGCCAGCAGCCAAGATGGACTAGCGGGACCCTACGAGCAGTACTTC
j_gene: TRBJ2-3; v_gene: TRBV20-1; d_gene: TRBD2; abundance: NA; CDR3aa: CSAAPGTSGTDTQYF; CDR3nt: TGCAGTGCTGCCCCTGGGACTAGCGGCACAGATACGCAGTATTTT
j_gene: TRBJ2-7; v_gene: TRBV29-1; d_gene: TRBD1; abundance: NA; CDR3aa: CSVSPTGALADEQYF; CDR3nt: TGCAGCGTTTCCCCGACAGGGGCGCTCGCGGACGAGCAGTACTTC
j_gene: TRBJ2-3; v_gene: TRBV20-1; d_gene: NA; abundance: many; CDR3aa: CSASKAGFRSTDTQYF; CDR3nt: TGCAGTGCTAGCAAGGCTGGGTTCAGGAGCACAGATACGCAGTATTTT
j_gene: TRBJ2-4; v_gene: TRBV4-2; d_gene: NA; abundance: NA; CDR3aa: CARSPGVRGWSSQYF; CDR3nt: TGTGCCAGGAGCCCCGGGGTCCGGGGCTGGAGCAGTCAGTACTTC
j_gene: TRBJ2-7; v_gene: TRBV12-3/TRBV12-4; d_gene: TRBD2; abundance: many; CDR3aa: CASSRTSGYEQYF; CDR3nt: TGTGCCAGCAGCAGGACTAGCGGTTACGAGCAGTACTTC
j_gene: TRBJ1-3; v_gene: TRBV5-1; d_gene: TRBD1; abundance: few; CDR3aa: CASSFDRGDDTIYF; CDR3nt: TGCGCCAGCAGCTTCGACAGGGGGGATGACACCATATATTTT
j_gene: TRBJ2-1; v_gene: TRBV7-2; d_gene: TRBD2; abundance: few; CDR3aa: CASSLTSINEQFF; CDR3nt: TGTGCCAGCAGCTTGACTAGCATAAATGAGCAGTTCTTC
j_gene: TRBJ2-1; v_gene: TRBV29-1; d_gene: NA; abundance: many; CDR3aa: CSVTGYNEQFF; CDR3nt: TGCAGCGTTACAGGGTACAATGAGCAGTTCTTC
j_gene: TRBJ2-2; v_gene: TRBV24-1; d_gene: TRBD1; abundance: few; CDR3aa: CATSDLGQGNTGELFF; CDR3nt: TGTGCCACCAGTGATCTGGGACAGGGGAACACCGGGGAGCTGTTTTTT
j_gene: TRBJ2-3; v_gene: TRBV6-1; d_gene: NA; abundance: NA; CDR3aa: CASSRARNQPDTQYF; CDR3nt: TGTGCCAGCAGCCGAGCCCGGAACCAACCAGATACGCAGTATTTT
j_gene: TRBJ2-7; v_gene: TRBV29-1; d_gene: TRBD1; abundance: NA; CDR3aa: CSVEHPTGTYEQYF; CDR3nt: TGCAGCGTTGAGCACCCGACAGGGACCTACGAGCAGTACTTC
j_gene: TRBJ2-5; v_gene: TRBV4-1; d_gene: NA; abundance: NA; CDR3aa: CASSLIREEETQYF; CDR3nt: TGCGCCAGCAGCCTCATCCGGGAAGAAGAGACCCAGTACTTC
j_gene: TRBJ1-2; v_gene: TRBV5-1; d_gene: NA; abundance: few; CDR3aa: CASSFSAGYNYGYTF; CDR3nt: TGCGCCAGCAGCTTCTCAGCGGGCTACAACTATGGCTACACCTTC
j_gene: TRBJ2-3; v_gene: TRBV24-1; d_gene: NA; abundance: many; CDR3aa: CATSEGRLDTQYF; CDR3nt: TGTGCCACCAGTGAAGGTCGGCTCGATACGCAGTATTTT
j_gene: TRBJ2-5; v_gene: TRBV2; d_gene: TRBD2; abundance: few; CDR3aa: CASSSRLASKETQYF; CDR3nt: TGTGCCAGCAGCAGCAGACTAGCGAGTAAAGAGACCCAGTACTTC
j_gene: TRBJ1-2; v_gene: TRBV5-1; d_gene: NA; abundance: few; CDR3aa: CASSLDPTSGAGYTF; CDR3nt: TGCGCCAGCAGCTTGGACCCGACCTCGGGTGCTGGCTACACCTTC
j_gene: TRBJ2-2; v_gene: TRBV5-1; d_gene: NA; abundance: many; CDR3aa: CASTPDSPNTGELFF; CDR3nt: TGCGCCAGCACCCCGGACAGCCCGAACACCGGGGAGCTGTTTTTT
j_gene: TRBJ2-4; v_gene: TRBV11-2; d_gene: TRBD1; abundance: many; CDR3aa: CASSSGQGNNF; CDR3nt: TGTGCCAGCAGCTCCGGACAGGGTAACAACTTC
j_gene: TRBJ2-1; v_gene: TRBV10-3; d_gene: TRBD1; abundance: many; CDR3aa: CATNGQGGEFF; CDR3nt: TGTGCCACCAACGGACAGGGCGGGGAGTTCTTC
j_gene: TRBJ2-1; v_gene: TRBV5-1; d_gene: TRBD2; abundance: NA; CDR3aa: CASSWTSGRAGSYNEQFF; CDR3nt: TGCGCCAGCAGCTGGACTAGCGGGAGGGCAGGATCCTACAATGAGCAGTTCTTC
j_gene: TRBJ2-3; v_gene: TRBV7-2; d_gene: NA; abundance: few; CDR3aa: CASSLVRHRTDTQYF; CDR3nt: TGTGCCAGCAGCTTAGTGAGACACCGCACAGATACGCAGTATTTT
j_gene: TRBJ1-2; v_gene: TRBV29-1; d_gene: TRBD1; abundance: NA; CDR3aa: CSVDRTGDIYGYTF; CDR3nt: TGCAGCGTTGATCGAACAGGGGACATCTATGGCTACACCTTC